Listed here are 25 T cell receptor beta chains from one sample, sequenced in a study of a mutant IDH1 vaccine in newly diagnosed glioma. Clones were sequenced by immunoSEQ multiplex PCR, and TCRdb holds only the in-frame ones, with some missing. Of about 88,000 clones listed, around 80% are singletons. As to time point: baseline, week 1 (first vaccination visit). The sample's treatment: pre-vaccination baseline after standard-of-care therapy. The sample was PBMCs, taken from a glioma patient treated with radiotherapy, temozolomide or both. Receptors were obtained from a man in his forties or fifties with glioma. Some clones in this sample may be carry-over from other donors' samples.

This clone was observed a handful of times. The chain is built from TRBV6-1 and TRBJ1-6; no definite D call. CDR3 length equals 13 residues. Germline loops: CDR1 MNHNS, CDR2 SASEGT. Trimming took off 2 bases at V and 6 bases at J, with 5 bases between the two ends. CDR3 sequence reads: CASSEIVNSPLHF. The CDR3 nucleotides are TGTGCCAGCAGTGAAATCGTTAATTCACCCCTCCACTTT.

This clone was seen only a few times. The chain is built from TRBV6-1 and TRBJ1-2; no reliable D call. This CDR3 has 13 amino acids. V was clipped by 3 bases and J by 2 bases, with 7 bases between them. Per the germline V gene, CDR1 is MNHNS and CDR2 is SASEGT. The CDR3 coding sequence is TGTGCCAGCAGTGACACAAACAACTATGGCTACACCTTC. This codes for CASSDTNNYGYTF.

This clone is termed medium-sized (0.01 to 0.1%). The gene calls are TRBV6-1 and TRBJ1-4; D gene uncertain. Germline V gene lookup returns CDR1 MNHNS and CDR2 SASEGT. V was shortened by 5 bases and J by 3 bases, with 13 bases between the two germline ends. The CDR3 is made up of 15 amino acids. For the CDR3, the DNA is TGTGCCAGCAGTCCCGAGGGTTGGGCTAATGAAAAACTGTTTTTT. Its protein is CASSPEGWANEKLFF.

J is TRBJ2-1 and V is TRBV4-1; D is unresolved. The CDR3 length is 17 residues. V lost 1 base, J lost 0 bases, and 13 bases lay in between. In germline, CDR1 is MGHRA, CDR2 YSYEKL. CDR3 nucleotide sequence: TGCGCCAGCAGCCAAGGTGCTCTGGTTAGCTCCTACAATGAGCAGTTCTTC. This codes for CASSQGALVSSYNEQFF.

This chain joins TRBV6-5 and TRBJ1-1; D possibly corresponds to TRBD1 (5 bases). The CDR3 sequence is 14 residues long. V shed 2 bases and J shed 1 base, with 8 bases lying between them. The germline gives CDR1 MNHEY, CDR2 SVGAGI. CDR3 region: CASSYNRGNTEAFF. The CDR3 DNA follows: TGTGCCAGCAGTTACAATAGGGGGAACACTGAAGCTTTCTTT.

The CDR3 region is CASRGTGVNQPQHF. The CDR3 DNA reads as TGTGCCAGTCGTGGGACAGGGGTCAACCAGCCCCAGCATTTT. The chain employs TRBV19 and TRBJ1-5, with TRBD1 matching 10 bases. The CDR3 is 14 residues long. V dropped 8 bases and J dropped 7; count of bases not matched to a gene: 8. The germline V gene encodes CDR1 LNHDA and CDR2 SQIVND (reference sequence).

This clone was recorded a few times. The rearrangement links TRBV14 to TRBJ2-7, with D uncertain. Germline V gives CDR1 SGHDN, CDR2 FVKESK. The CDR3 has 13 amino acids. V was shortened by 3 bases and J by 2 bases, with 8 bases between the two germline ends. The CDR3 nucleotides are TGTGCCAGCAGCCATTTTCTCACCTACGAGCAGTACTTC. It codes for CASSHFLTYEQYF.

J is TRBJ1-6 and V is TRBV25-1; no reliable D call. Deletions cut 0 bases from V and 0 bases from J, with 6 bases between. CDR1 and CDR2 (germline): MGHDK, SYGVNS. The CDR3 consists of 16 residues. The CDR3: CASSEYGGSYNSPLHF. CDR3 nucleotides: TGTGCCAGCAGTGAATATGGCGGCTCCTATAATTCACCCCTCCACTTT.

This clone showed up just a few times. The chain is built from TRBV6-5 and TRBJ2-7; the match to TRBD2 covers 7 bases. This CDR3 contains 14 residues. Losses at the gene ends were 5 bases for V and 2 bases for J; bases not matched to a gene: 6. Germline CDR1 is MNHEY and CDR2 is SVGAGI. CDR3 in DNA: TGTGCCAGCAGTCCCGGCGGGGGTCCCTACGAGCAGTACTTC. Translation: CASSPGGGPYEQYF.

This rearrangement joins TRBV11-2 to TRBJ2-5; either TRBD1 or TRBD2 may supply D (6 bases each). With 5 bases removed from V and 10 bases from J, the gap between germline ends came to 20 bases. Germline V CDR1 and CDR2: SGHAT, FQNNGV. The CDR3 totals 14 residues. The CDR3 loop reads CASSTTRGTGSQYF. The CDR3, as DNA: TGTGCCAGCAGCACTACCAGGGGAACCGGGAGCCAGTACTTC. Full variable domain (missing parts from reference TRBV11-2 and TRBJ2-5): EAGVAQSPRYKIIEKRQSVAFWCNPISGHATLYWYQQILGQGPKLLIQFQNNGVVDDSQLPKDRFSAERLKGVDSTLKIQPAKLEDSAVYLCASSTTRGTGSQYFGPGTRLLVL.

This clone was recorded a few times. The J gene is TRBJ1-2, the V gene TRBV4-2; D is undetermined. Trimming took off 0 bases at V and 4 bases at J, with 12 bases between the two ends. The CDR3 is made up of 15 amino acids. Per the germline V gene, CDR1 is LGHNA and CDR2 is YNFKEQ. Here the CDR3 reads CASSQDGTSFYGYTF. CDR3 nucleotide sequence: TGTGCCAGCAGCCAAGATGGTACCAGCTTCTATGGCTACACCTTC.

The chain links TRBV12-5 to TRBJ1-5; TRBD1 is a possible D gene (5 bases). Trimming took off 7 bases at V and 2 bases at J, with 9 bases between the two ends. The CDR3 totals 13 residues. CDR1 and CDR2 from the germline V gene are LGHNT and FRNRAP. CDR3 DNA sequence: TGTGCTAGTGACGGGGGGGGCAATCAGCCCCAGCATTTT. Protein: CASDGGGNQPQHF.

The V and J genes are TRBV20-1 and TRBJ2-1, with D uncertain. V was shortened by 3 bases and J by 4 bases, with 4 bases between the two germline ends. Germline CDR1 and CDR2: DFQATT and SNEGSKA (reference sequence). The CDR3 spans 11 residues. DNA for the CDR3: TGCAGTGCTAGCAGGTACAATGAGCAGTTCTTC. It yields the protein CSASRYNEQFF.

The J gene is TRBJ1-5, the V gene TRBV30; the D is unclear. V lost 3 bases, J lost 4 bases, and 13 bases lay in between. Germline CDR1 GTSNPN, CDR2 SVGIG (reference sequence). This CDR3 is built from 14 residues. In DNA form, the CDR3 reads TGTGCCTGGAGGAAGGGCAGCTCGAATCAGCCCCAGCATTTT. This encodes CAWRKGSSNQPQHF.

With respect to this clone: In the same sample, other DNA sequences code for this CDR3. The V gene is TRBV20-1, the J gene TRBJ2-7, with D unclear. In germline, CDR1 is DFQATT, CDR2 SNEGSKA (reference sequence). V was pared by 1 base and J by 4 bases, with 5 bases between. The CDR3 is 11 residues long. The CDR3 here is CSARVGYEQYF. CDR3 bases: TGCAGTGCTAGAGTGGGTTACGAGCAGTACTTC.

The rearrangement links TRBV7-9 to TRBJ1-4; 8 bases are shared with TRBD1. The CDR3 length is 14 residues. The V gene end was trimmed by 5 bases and the J gene end by 7 bases; junction bases not matched to a gene: 6. CDR1 is SEHNR, CDR2 FQNEAQ, per germline (reference sequence). The CDR3 protein is CASSIDRGFEKLFF. CDR3 in DNA: TGTGCCAGCAGCATTGACAGGGGATTTGAAAAACTGTTTTTT. Supplemented by reference TRBV7-9 and TRBJ1-4, the full variable domain reads DTGVSQNPRHKITKRGQNVTFRCDPISEHNRLYWYRQTLGQGPEFLTYFQNEAQLEKSRLLSDRFSAERPKGSFSTLEIQRTEQGDSAMYLCASSIDRGFEKLFFGSGTQLSVL.

V is TRBV14 and J is TRBJ1-6, with a possible D match to TRBD1 (5 bases). This CDR3 has 16 amino acids. Trimming removed 3 bases from V and 11 bases from J, with 20 bases in between. CDR1 SGHDN and CDR2 FVKESK come from the germline V gene. The CDR3 region has the DNA TGTGCCAGCAGCCAGCAGGGAGCAACAAAACATCCACCCCTCCACTTT. As protein: CASSQQGATKHPPLHF.

The rearrangement joins TRBV6-6 to TRBJ1-2; the D gene is possibly TRBD1 (6 bases). Looked up from germline, CDR1 is MNHNY and CDR2 is SVGAGI (reference sequence). Trimming cost V 0 bases and J 8 bases, with 16 bases left between them. The CDR3 has 15 amino acids. This CDR3 is CASSYSQGRLGGYTF. The CDR3 nucleotides are TGTGCCAGCAGTTACTCGCAGGGGAGGCTGGGGGGCTACACCTTC.

This chain uses TRBV6-5 with TRBJ1-4; weak D call: TRBD1 (6 bases). V lost 4 bases to trimming and J lost 8 bases, with 17 bases between them. The CDR3 extends over 15 amino acids. Germline assignment: CDR1 MNHEY and CDR2 SVGAGI. CDR3 residues: CASSSRDIRGEKLFF. The DNA of the CDR3 is TGTGCCAGCAGTTCCCGGGACATTCGAGGGGAAAAACTGTTTTTT.

The V gene is TRBV6-1, the J gene TRBJ2-2; the D is unclear. This CDR3 region has 13 residues. Looked up from germline, CDR1 is MNHNS and CDR2 is SASEGT. Trimming removed 1 base from V and 5 bases from J, with 5 bases in between. In DNA form, the CDR3 reads TGTGCCAGCAGTGAAGTCGAGACCGGGGAGCTGTTTTTT. Encoded protein: CASSEVETGELFF.

The chain joins TRBV18 to TRBJ1-3; no definite D call. V was shortened by 3 bases and J by 5 bases, with 8 bases between the two germline ends. Germline V CDR1 and CDR2: KGHSH, LQKENI. The CDR3 has 13 amino acids. Here the CDR3 DNA reads TGTGCCAGCTCACCGGACGCAAGAAACACCATATATTTT. It specifies CASSPDARNTIYF.

This clone was recorded only once. This sequence joins TRBV5-1 and TRBJ2-5; 8 bases are shared with TRBD2. Germline V gene lookup returns CDR1 SGHRS and CDR2 YFSETQ. V shed 3 bases, J shed 3 bases, and the junction held 1 base outside the gene matches. The CDR3 is made up of 13 amino acids. The CDR3 loop is CASSSAGEETQYF. CDR3 nucleotide sequence: TGCGCCAGCAGCTCAGCGGGGGAAGAGACCCAGTACTTC.

The chain couples TRBV2 to TRBJ1-4; D unclear. Looked up from germline, CDR1 is SNHLY and CDR2 is FYNNEI. Trimming took off 2 bases at V and 4 bases at J, with 17 bases between the two ends. The CDR3 spans 17 residues. CDR3: CASSEPPVSVGNEKLFF. CDR3 in DNA: TGTGCCAGCAGTGAACCCCCGGTTAGCGTTGGTAATGAAAAACTGTTTTTT.

This clone came up many times. The gene calls are TRBV6-6 and TRBJ2-7; 11 positions agree with TRBD1. The V gene end was trimmed by 6 bases and the J gene end by 6 bases; junction bases not matched to a gene: 4. The CDR3 has 13 amino acids. CDR1 is MNHNY and CDR2 is SVGAGI in the germline V gene (reference sequence). CDR3 sequence reads: CASSWGQGGEQYF. The CDR3 DNA reads as TGTGCCAGCAGCTGGGGACAGGGGGGCGAGCAGTACTTC.

The chain recombines TRBV10-1 with TRBJ1-1, with D possibly being TRBD1 (6 bases). CDR1 and CDR2 from the germline V gene are WNHNN and SYGVQD (reference sequence). CDR3 length: 14 residues. V was pared by 8 bases and J by 2 bases, with 15 bases between. DNA of the CDR3: TGCGCCAGCCGTATGGGGGGCGATAACACTGAAGCTTTCTTT. Protein: CASRMGGDNTEAFF.